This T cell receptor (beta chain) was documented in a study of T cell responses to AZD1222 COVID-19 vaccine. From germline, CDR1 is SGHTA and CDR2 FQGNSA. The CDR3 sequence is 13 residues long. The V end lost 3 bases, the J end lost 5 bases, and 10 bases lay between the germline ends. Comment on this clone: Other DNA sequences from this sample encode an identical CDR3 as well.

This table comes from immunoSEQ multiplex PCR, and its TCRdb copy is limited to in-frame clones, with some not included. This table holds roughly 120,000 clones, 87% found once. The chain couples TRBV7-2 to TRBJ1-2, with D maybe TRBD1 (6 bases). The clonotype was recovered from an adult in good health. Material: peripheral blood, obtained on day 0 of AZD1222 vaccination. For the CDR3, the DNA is TGTGCCAGCAGCTTTTTACAGGGATATGGCTACACCTTC. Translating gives CASSFLQGYGYTF.